This is a list of T cell receptor beta chains from one sample in a study of CD8 T cells in ankylosing spondylitis. TCRdb reprocessed the 5' RACE reads with MiXCR, giving one entry per CDR3 protein. The sample has 700,000 to 850,000 distinct CDR3 sequences, around 11% seen once. Sequenced material: blood, either unsorted or a sorted T cell fraction (not recorded which). Receptor source: a male donor with ankylosing spondylitis. Each CDR3 is given with its conserved first and last residue. Each record gives: J gene, clone size, V gene, D gene, CDR3 DNA, CDR3 protein. The D gene is left open where the match is weak. Part of the rows lack a size; the others show once, few, many or a class for expanded clones.

J gene: TRBJ1-5
clone size: -
V gene: TRBV20-1
D gene: -
CDR3 DNA: TGCAGTGTATCCCGCTTTAATAGCAATCAGCCCCAGCATTTT
CDR3 protein: CSVSRFNSNQPQHF

J gene: TRBJ2-3
clone size: few
V gene: TRBV20-1
D gene: -
CDR3 DNA: TGCAGTGCGGCATACATAGGGACGCAGTATTTT
CDR3 protein: CSAAYIGTQYF

J gene: TRBJ1-4
clone size: -
V gene: TRBV5-1
D gene: -
CDR3 DNA: TGCGCCAGCAGCCCAAACAGGCCTTGGGATGAAAAACTGTTTTTT
CDR3 protein: CASSPNRPWDEKLFF

J gene: TRBJ2-1
clone size: -
V gene: TRBV9
D gene: TRBD2
CDR3 DNA: TGTGCCAGCAGCGTTCGTTTCGGCGGGGGGGCTACCAATGAGCAGTTCTTC
CDR3 protein: CASSVRFGGGATNEQFF

J gene: TRBJ1-2
clone size: -
V gene: TRBV12-3/TRBV12-4
D gene: -
CDR3 DNA: TGTGCCAGCAGCGGCAGACATAACTATGGCTACACCTTC
CDR3 protein: CASSGRHNYGYTF

J gene: TRBJ2-6
clone size: few
V gene: TRBV10-3
D gene: -
CDR3 DNA: TGTGCCATACTCGCGACAGAACCCTCTGGGGCCAACGTCCTGACTTTC
CDR3 protein: CAILATEPSGANVLTF

J gene: TRBJ1-1
clone size: -
V gene: TRBV29-1
D gene: -
CDR3 DNA: TGCAGCGTTCGTGGACAGACGAACACTGAAGCTTTCTTT
CDR3 protein: CSVRGQTNTEAFF

J gene: TRBJ1-2
clone size: -
V gene: TRBV6-1
D gene: -
CDR3 DNA: TGTGCCAGCAGCCCCCTCCGGGGAAACTATGGCTACACCTTC
CDR3 protein: CASSPLRGNYGYTF

J gene: TRBJ1-1
clone size: many
V gene: TRBV6-2/TRBV6-3
D gene: -
CDR3 DNA: TGTGCCAGCAGTTACTCGGACCGAATGAACACTGAAGCTTTCTTT
CDR3 protein: CASSYSDRMNTEAFF

J gene: TRBJ2-3
clone size: -
V gene: TRBV28
D gene: TRBD2
CDR3 DNA: TGTGCCAGCGAGCGGGAGGGAACAGATACGCAGTATTTT
CDR3 protein: CASEREGTDTQYF

J gene: TRBJ2-6
clone size: -
V gene: TRBV28
D gene: -
CDR3 DNA: TGTGCCAGCACCAGCCCTCTCTCTGGGGCCAACGTCCTGACTTTC
CDR3 protein: CASTSPLSGANVLTF

J gene: TRBJ2-7
clone size: -
V gene: TRBV20-1
D gene: TRBD1
CDR3 DNA: TGCAGTGCCCATAGACAGGGGAGCTACGAGCAGTACTTC
CDR3 protein: CSAHRQGSYEQYF

J gene: TRBJ2-1
clone size: -
V gene: TRBV20-1
D gene: -
CDR3 DNA: TGCAGTGCTAGCGGGATCGGTTACAATGAGCAGTTCTTC
CDR3 protein: CSASGIGYNEQFF

J gene: TRBJ1-5
clone size: few
V gene: TRBV6-1
D gene: TRBD1
CDR3 DNA: TGTGCCAGCAGTAGGACAGGGGACAGTTATCAGCCCCAGCATTTT
CDR3 protein: CASSRTGDSYQPQHF

J gene: TRBJ1-6
clone size: -
V gene: TRBV6-1
D gene: -
CDR3 DNA: TGTGCCAGCAGTGAAGCGGGGCGGTTGGCCCTACCCCTCCACTTT
CDR3 protein: CASSEAGRLALPLHF

J gene: TRBJ1-2
clone size: few
V gene: TRBV5-1
D gene: -
CDR3 DNA: TGCGCCAGCAGCTCGGGCCAGCAATCCTATGGCTACACCTTC
CDR3 protein: CASSSGQQSYGYTF

J gene: TRBJ1-1
clone size: few
V gene: TRBV6-5
D gene: -
CDR3 DNA: TGTGCCAGCAGCTACCGGGGAGCGACCCAGACTGAAGCTTTCTTT
CDR3 protein: CASSYRGATQTEAFF

J gene: TRBJ2-1
clone size: once
V gene: TRBV10-3
D gene: -
CDR3 DNA: TGTGCCATCAGTCCGGGACGGGATTCCTACAATGAGCAGTTCTTC
CDR3 protein: CAISPGRDSYNEQFF

J gene: TRBJ2-3
clone size: -
V gene: TRBV6-1
D gene: -
CDR3 DNA: TGTGCCAGCAGTACCCGCTATCGCACAGATACGCAGTATTTT
CDR3 protein: CASSTRYRTDTQYF

J gene: TRBJ2-7
clone size: many
V gene: TRBV6-1
D gene: TRBD1
CDR3 DNA: TGTGCCAGCAGCGCCCAGGGACAGCTAAGCTCCTACGAGCAGTACTTC
CDR3 protein: CASSAQGQLSSYEQYF

J gene: TRBJ2-3
clone size: -
V gene: TRBV24-1
D gene: TRBD1
CDR3 DNA: TGTGCCACCAGTGCGCTGACAGGGGCCAGCACAGATACGCAGTATTTT
CDR3 protein: CATSALTGASTDTQYF

J gene: TRBJ2-3
clone size: -
V gene: TRBV6-5
D gene: -
CDR3 DNA: TGTGCCAGCAGTTACTCGATTTTGGACCCAAGGCAGTATTTT
CDR3 protein: CASSYSILDPRQYF

J gene: TRBJ2-1
clone size: -
V gene: TRBV11-2
D gene: TRBD2
CDR3 DNA: TGTGCCAGCAGTGGGCCCCGGGAACTAGCGGAGGACGGCATTTACAATGAGCAGTTCTTC
CDR3 protein: CASSGPRELAEDGIYNEQFF

J gene: TRBJ2-2
clone size: -
V gene: TRBV7-2
D gene: -
CDR3 DNA: TGTGCCAGCAGCTTAGTCTCTCTGGGGACCGGGGAGCTGTTTTTT
CDR3 protein: CASSLVSLGTGELFF

J gene: TRBJ2-2
clone size: -
V gene: TRBV24-1
D gene: -
CDR3 DNA: TGTGCCATAGGGGATTACTACACCGGGGAGCTGTTTTTT
CDR3 protein: CAIGDYYTGELFF

J gene: TRBJ1-2
clone size: -
V gene: TRBV7-2
D gene: -
CDR3 DNA: TGTGCCAGCAGCCCTCGCGGGTCGAGCTATGGCTACACCTTC
CDR3 protein: CASSPRGSSYGYTF

J gene: TRBJ1-5
clone size: -
V gene: TRBV6-1
D gene: TRBD1
CDR3 DNA: TGTGCCAGCAGAGGGGACAGTCCAAGAAGGCCCCAGCATTTT
CDR3 protein: CASRGDSPRRPQHF

J gene: TRBJ2-5
clone size: few
V gene: TRBV20-1
D gene: -
CDR3 DNA: TGCAGTGCGCCAAGGGGTGGTCGAGAGACCCAGTACTTC
CDR3 protein: CSAPRGGRETQYF

J gene: TRBJ1-1
clone size: -
V gene: TRBV7-9
D gene: -
CDR3 DNA: TGTGCCAGCAGCTTAGCGGGGGAGGAAGCTTTCTTT
CDR3 protein: CASSLAGEEAFF

J gene: TRBJ1-2
clone size: -
V gene: TRBV18
D gene: -
CDR3 DNA: TGTGCCAGCTCACCCGTAGGGCAGGGGAACTATGGCTACACCTTC
CDR3 protein: CASSPVGQGNYGYTF

J gene: TRBJ2-2
clone size: -
V gene: TRBV6-2/TRBV6-3
D gene: -
CDR3 DNA: TGTGCCAGCACCAAGAGGTCCAGCGGATACACCGGGGAGCTGTTTTTT
CDR3 protein: CASTKRSSGYTGELFF

J gene: TRBJ2-2
clone size: few
V gene: TRBV10-3
D gene: TRBD2
CDR3 DNA: TGTGCCATCAGTGTTTCGGTTAGCGGGGCGGCCGGGGAGCTGTTTTTT
CDR3 protein: CAISVSVSGAAGELFF